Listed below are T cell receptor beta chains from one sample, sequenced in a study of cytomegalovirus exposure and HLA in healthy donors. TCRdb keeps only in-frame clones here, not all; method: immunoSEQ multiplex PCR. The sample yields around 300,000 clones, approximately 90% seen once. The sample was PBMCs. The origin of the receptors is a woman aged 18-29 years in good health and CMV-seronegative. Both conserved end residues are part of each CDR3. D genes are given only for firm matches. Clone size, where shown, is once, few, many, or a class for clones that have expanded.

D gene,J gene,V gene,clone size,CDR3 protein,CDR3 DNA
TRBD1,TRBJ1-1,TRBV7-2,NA,CASSDRDRNTEAFF,TGTGCCAGCAGCGACCGGGACAGGAACACTGAAGCTTTCTTT
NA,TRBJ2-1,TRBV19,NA,CASSMEYGHGEQFF,TGTGCCAGTAGTATGGAGTACGGCCACGGTGAGCAGTTCTTC
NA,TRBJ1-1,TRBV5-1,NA,CASNQGGRTEAFF,TGCGCCAGCAACCAGGGCGGGAGGACTGAAGCTTTCTTT
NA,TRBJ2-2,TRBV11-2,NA,CASSFPRGGRENTGELFF,TGTGCCAGCAGCTTTCCGCGGGGCGGGCGGGAGAACACCGGGGAGCTGTTTTTT
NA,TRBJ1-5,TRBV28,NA,CASRKLLIYSNQPQHF,TGTGCCAGCAGAAAACTTTTAATTTATAGCAATCAGCCCCAGCATTTT
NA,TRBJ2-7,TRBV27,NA,CASSRLGNRVSTYEQYF,TGTGCCAGCAGCCGATTGGGGAACAGGGTTTCCACCTACGAGCAGTACTTC
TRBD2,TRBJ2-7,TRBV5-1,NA,CASTPLAGTYEQYF,TGCGCCAGCACTCCACTAGCGGGGACCTACGAGCAGTACTTC
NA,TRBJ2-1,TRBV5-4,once,CASSFMGSGSYEQFF,TGTGCCAGCAGCTTTATGGGGAGCGGAAGCTATGAGCAGTTCTTC
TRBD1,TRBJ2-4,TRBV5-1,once,CASSLAYRGPKNIQYF,TGCGCCAGCAGCTTGGCCTACAGGGGACCTAAAAACATTCAGTACTTC
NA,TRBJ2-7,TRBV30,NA,CAWSVLAPYEQYF,TGTGCCTGGAGTGTTCTAGCGCCCTACGAGCAGTACTTC
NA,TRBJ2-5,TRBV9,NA,CASTQAAGNPQETQYF,TGTGCCAGCACCCAAGCGGCGGGAAACCCCCAAGAGACCCAGTACTTC
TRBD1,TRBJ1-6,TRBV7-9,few,CASSSRQGLPRSPLHF,TGTGCCAGCAGCTCAAGACAGGGGTTGCCAAGATCACCCCTCCACTTT
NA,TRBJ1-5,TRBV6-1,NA,CASSEASGVGIQPQHF,TGTGCCAGCAGTGAAGCTTCCGGGGTGGGGATTCAGCCCCAGCATTTT
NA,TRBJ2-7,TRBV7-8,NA,CASSLVLAPSGVDEQYF,TGTGCCAGCAGCTTAGTTCTAGCGCCCAGCGGCGTCGACGAGCAGTACTTC
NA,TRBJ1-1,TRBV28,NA,CASSPPYTEAFF,TGTGCCAGCAGTCCCCCGTACACTGAAGCTTTCTTT
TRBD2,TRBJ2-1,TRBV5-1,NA,CASRVAGHNEQFF,TGCGCCAGCAGAGTAGCGGGACACAATGAGCAGTTCTTC
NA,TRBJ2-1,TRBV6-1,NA,CASSEGRVSWEQFF,TGTGCCAGCAGTGAAGGACGGGTTAGCTGGGAGCAGTTCTTC
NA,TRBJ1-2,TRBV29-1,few,CSGVTGIWYTF,TGCAGCGGGGTGACTGGCATTTGGTACACCTTC
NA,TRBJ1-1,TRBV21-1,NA,CASSKGAGGNTEAFF,TGTGCCAGCAGCAAAGGAGCAGGGGGGAACACTGAAGCTTTCTTT
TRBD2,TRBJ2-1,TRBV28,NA,CASSLSPGTSYEEGNEQFF,TGTGCCAGCAGTTTATCCCCTGGGACTAGCTACGAGGAGGGTAATGAGCAGTTCTTC
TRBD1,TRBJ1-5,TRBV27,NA,CASSLSGTGVNQPQHF,TGTGCCAGCAGTTTATCAGGGACAGGGGTCAATCAGCCCCAGCATTTT
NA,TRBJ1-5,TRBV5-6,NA,CASSLQDQPQHF,TGTGCCAGCAGCTTACAGGATCAGCCCCAGCATTTT
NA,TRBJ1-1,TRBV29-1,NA,CSASTHLVTDTEAFF,TGCAGCGCCTCAACCCATTTGGTTACGGACACTGAAGCTTTCTTT
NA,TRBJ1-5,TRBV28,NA,CASSSPGLLRSQPQHF,TGTGCCAGCAGTTCTCCGGGACTCCTCCGATCCCAGCCCCAGCATTTT
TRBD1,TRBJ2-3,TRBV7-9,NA,CASSLTGAPDTQYF,TGTGCCAGCAGCTTAACAGGGGCCCCAGATACGCAGTATTTT
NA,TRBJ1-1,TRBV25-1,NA,CASSEYLWSAANTEAFF,TGTGCCAGCAGTGAATATCTTTGGAGCGCAGCAAACACTGAAGCTTTCTTT
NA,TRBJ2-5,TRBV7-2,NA,CASSRWRETQYF,TGTGCCAGCAGCCGATGGCGGGAGACCCAGTACTTC
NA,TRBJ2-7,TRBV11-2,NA,CASSSTGPLGRISRLEQYF,TGTGCCAGCAGCTCGACCGGGCCCCTTGGGAGGATTTCACGGCTCGAGCAGTACTTC
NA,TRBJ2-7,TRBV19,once,CASSLGRGPHYEQYF,TGTGCCAGTAGTTTAGGGCGGGGGCCACACTACGAGCAGTACTTC
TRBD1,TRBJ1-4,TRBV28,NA,CASSLRDRGRVEKLFF,TGTGCCAGCAGTTTAAGGGACAGGGGAAGGGTGGAAAAACTGTTTTTT
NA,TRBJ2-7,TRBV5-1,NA,CASSFIRAGAYEQYF,TGCGCCAGCAGTTTCATTAGGGCAGGGGCTTACGAGCAGTACTTC
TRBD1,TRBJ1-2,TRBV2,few,CASITIDGQEGYGYTF,TGTGCCAGCATAACAATTGATGGACAGGAGGGCTATGGCTACACCTTC
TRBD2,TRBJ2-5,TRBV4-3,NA,CASSPWEAGGIETQYF,TGCGCCAGCAGCCCGTGGGAGGCGGGAGGTATAGAGACCCAGTACTTC
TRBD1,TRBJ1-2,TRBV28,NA,CASSFRKGAVGYTF,TGTGCCAGCAGTTTCCGAAAGGGGGCTGTTGGCTACACCTTC